Listed below are T cell receptor beta chains from one sample, sequenced in a study of blood T cell repertoires in COVID-19. The method was immunoSEQ multiplex PCR; TCRdb's version includes in-frame clones alone and lacks a portion of them. The sample has some 310,000 clones, 90% seen once. What was sequenced was peripheral blood. The receptors come from a woman between 35 and 50 years old with COVID-19, enrolled during active disease. CDR3s include the opening cysteine and the closing phenylalanine or tryptophan. A D gene is named only where the DNA matches it firmly. Clone size is given for some rows only: seen once, a few or many times, or a class if the clone is expanded.

.	TRBJ1-2	TRBV24-1	.	CATSDADRFSNYGYTF	TGTGCCACCAGTGATGCGGACAGATTTTCTAACTATGGCTACACCTTC
.	TRBJ2-1	TRBV5-8	TRBD2	CASSSGLAGGGEQFF	TGTGCCAGCAGCTCGGGACTAGCGGGTGGGGGGGAGCAGTTCTTC
once	TRBJ1-1	TRBV3-1/TRBV3-2	TRBD1	CASSQLDRTPQMNTEAFF	TGTGCCAGCAGCCAACTGGACAGGACCCCACAAATGAACACTGAAGCTTTCTTT
.	TRBJ2-2	TRBV15	TRBD2	CATSSLSGTRNGELFF	TGTGCCACCAGCTCTCTATCGGGGACTAGGAACGGGGAGCTGTTTTTT
once	TRBJ2-7	TRBV10-3	.	CAISESSLQGSYEQYF	TGTGCCATCAGTGAGTCGAGTTTACAGGGATCCTACGAGCAGTACTTC
.	TRBJ2-7	TRBV27	TRBD1	CASSLEGGRAYEQYF	TGTGCCAGCAGTTTAGAAGGGGGCAGGGCCTACGAGCAGTACTTC
once	TRBJ2-1	TRBV7-3	.	CASSRDGGPLHNEQFF	TGTGCCAGCAGCCGCGACGGGGGGCCCTTACACAATGAGCAGTTCTTC
.	TRBJ1-2	TRBV27	.	CASSPGQPPWLYGYTF	TGTGCCAGCAGTCCTGGACAGCCCCCCTGGCTCTATGGCTACACCTTC
.	TRBJ1-2	TRBV3-1/TRBV3-2	TRBD1	CASSQGTGTGGRYGYTF	TGTGCCAGCAGCCAAGGAACGGGGACAGGGGGTAGATATGGCTACACCTTC
.	TRBJ1-4	TRBV28	.	CASSLVDRKNEKLFF	TGTGCCAGCAGTTTAGTGGACAGAAAAAATGAAAAACTGTTTTTT
.	TRBJ2-5	TRBV2	TRBD2	CASRGTGTSKETQYF	TGTGCCAGCAGAGGTACCGGGACTAGCAAAGAGACCCAGTACTTC
.	TRBJ2-7	TRBV27	.	CASSLWRYHYEQYF	TGTGCCAGCAGTTTGTGGAGGTACCACTACGAGCAGTACTTC
.	TRBJ2-7	TRBV4-1	TRBD1	CASSQKGQGAPEQYF	TGCGCCAGCAGCCAGAAGGGACAGGGGGCGCCCGAGCAGTACTTC
.	TRBJ1-4	TRBV7-2	TRBD1	CASSLGTVEKLFF	TGTGCCAGCAGCTTGGGGACAGTTGAAAAACTGTTTTTT
.	TRBJ1-2	TRBV20-1	.	CSASQGDYGYTF	TGCAGTGCTAGTCAGGGCGACTATGGCTACACCTTC
.	TRBJ2-5	TRBV9	.	CASSVSASMGRLATQETQYF	TGTGCCAGCAGCGTATCAGCCTCCATGGGGCGACTCGCGACCCAAGAGACCCAGTACTTC